These T cell receptor beta chains were read from a single sample in a study of blood T cell repertoires in COVID-19. Only in-frame clones appear in the TCRdb table, and some are missing; sequencing was by immunoSEQ multiplex PCR. This sample has approximately 390,000 clones, with 88% found just once. Input material: PBMCs or T cells enriched from blood (not recorded which). The receptor source for this set is a woman between 35 and 50 years old with acute COVID-19. The CDR3 runs from the conserved cysteine through the conserved F or W. The D gene is left open where the match is weak. Expanded clones get a size class; other rows say once, few or many, or leave the size out.

j_call d_call clone_size v_call cdr3_nt cdr3_aa
TRBJ2-5 TRBD2 NA TRBV29-1 TGCAGCGCCCCGGGACTACAGAAAGAGACCCAGTACTTC CSAPGLQKETQYF
TRBJ2-3 TRBD2 NA TRBV2 TGTGCCAGCAGTGAAATGGCGGGGGGGCCGTCAGATACGCAGTATTTT CASSEMAGGPSDTQYF
TRBJ1-1 TRBD1 few TRBV18 TGTGCCAGCTCACCCCTGGGACAGGGGGACACTGAAGCTTTCTTT CASSPLGQGDTEAFF
TRBJ2-3 TRBD2 NA TRBV6-5 TGTGCCAGCGGACTAGCGGGGACAGATACGCAGTATTTT CASGLAGTDTQYF
TRBJ2-5 NA NA TRBV6-5 TGTGCCAGCAGTACGGACGGGAACCAAGAGACCCAGTACTTC CASSTDGNQETQYF
TRBJ2-2 NA NA TRBV5-6 TGTGCCAGCAGCTTGGGTACGAACACCGGGGAGCTGTTTTTT CASSLGTNTGELFF
TRBJ2-3 NA NA TRBV5-1 TGCGCCAGCAGTCAAGGCAGCGGAGATACGCAGTATTTT CASSQGSGDTQYF
TRBJ1-1 NA NA TRBV3-1/TRBV3-2 TGTGCCAGCAGCCAAGGTCACAGTGACACTGAAGCTTTCTTT CASSQGHSDTEAFF
TRBJ1-2 TRBD1 NA TRBV18 TGTGCCAGCTCACCACGACAGGGACCTAACTATGGCTACACCTTC CASSPRQGPNYGYTF
TRBJ1-1 TRBD1 NA TRBV19 TGTGCCAGTTGGGAAGGGGGCGCGGAAACTGAAGCTTTCTTT CASWEGGAETEAFF
TRBJ2-1 NA few TRBV12-3/TRBV12-4 TGTGCCAGCAGTTCTTACAATGAGCAGTTCTTC CASSSYNEQFF
TRBJ2-5 TRBD1 NA TRBV3-1/TRBV3-2 TGTGCCAGCAGTCTCGGTGGGACAGCTCAAGAGACCCAGTACTTC CASSLGGTAQETQYF
TRBJ1-2 NA NA TRBV20-1 TGCAGTGCAAGTACCGAGGGCAGAACTAACTATGGCTACACCTTC CSASTEGRTNYGYTF
TRBJ2-7 NA NA TRBV19 TGTGCCAGTAGTACAGGGGCTACATACGAGCAGTACTTC CASSTGATYEQYF
TRBJ1-1 TRBD1 NA TRBV5-1 TGCGCCAGCAGCAAACAGGACAGGGGGCTTTCCACTGAAGCTTTCTTT CASSKQDRGLSTEAFF